The source of this T cell receptor beta chain is a study of blood T cell repertoires in COVID-19. Overall study context: Samples of COVID-19 (acute and convalescent) were obtained from the United States, Italy and Spain.

Sequencing was performed with immunoSEQ multiplex PCR; in TCRdb, only in-frame clones are kept and a portion is missing. Among around 200,000 clones, around 86% were seen once, and the ten largest hold 2.7%. Per germline, CDR1 SGHRS and CDR2 YFSETQ. J was trimmed by 4 bases and V by 4 bases; bases with no gene match: 6. The CDR3 spans 17 residues. The sequenced sample was peripheral blood. This clonotype was sampled from a man aged 40-49 years with active or convalescent COVID-19. The J gene is TRBJ2-2, the V gene TRBV5-1; 14 positions agree with TRBD2. CDR3 region: CASSTGLAGGITGELFF. The CDR3, as DNA: TGCGCCAGCAGCACCGGACTAGCGGGGGGTATCACCGGGGAGCTGTTTTTT.